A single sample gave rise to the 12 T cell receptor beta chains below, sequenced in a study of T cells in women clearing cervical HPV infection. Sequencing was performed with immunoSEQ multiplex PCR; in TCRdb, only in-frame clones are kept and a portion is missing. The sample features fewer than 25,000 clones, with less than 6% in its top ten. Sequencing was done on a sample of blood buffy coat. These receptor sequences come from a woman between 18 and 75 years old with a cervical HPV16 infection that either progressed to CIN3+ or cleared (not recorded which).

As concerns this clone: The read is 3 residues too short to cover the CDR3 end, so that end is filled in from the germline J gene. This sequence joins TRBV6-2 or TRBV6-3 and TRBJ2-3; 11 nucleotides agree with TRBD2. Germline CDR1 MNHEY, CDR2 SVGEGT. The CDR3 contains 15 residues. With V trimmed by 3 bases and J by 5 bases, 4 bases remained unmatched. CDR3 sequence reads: CASSYSGGAGDTQYF. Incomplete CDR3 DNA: TGTGCCAGCAGTTATAGCGGGGGGGCCGGAGATACG.

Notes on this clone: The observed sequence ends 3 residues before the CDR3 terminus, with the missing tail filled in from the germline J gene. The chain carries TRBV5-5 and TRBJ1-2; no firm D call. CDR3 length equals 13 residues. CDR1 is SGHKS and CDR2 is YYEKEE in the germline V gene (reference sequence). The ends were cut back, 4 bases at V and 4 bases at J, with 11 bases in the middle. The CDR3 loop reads CASSTGEIYGYTF. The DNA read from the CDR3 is TGTGCCAGCAGCACTGGTGAGATCTATGGC.

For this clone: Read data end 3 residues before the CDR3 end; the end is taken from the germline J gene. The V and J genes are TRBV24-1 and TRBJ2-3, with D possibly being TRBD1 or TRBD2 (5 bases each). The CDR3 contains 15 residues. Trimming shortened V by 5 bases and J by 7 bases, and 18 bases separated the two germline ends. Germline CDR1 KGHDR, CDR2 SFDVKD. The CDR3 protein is CATSVRGREVNTQYF. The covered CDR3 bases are TGTGCCACCAGTGTGAGGGGAAGAGAGGTAAATACG.

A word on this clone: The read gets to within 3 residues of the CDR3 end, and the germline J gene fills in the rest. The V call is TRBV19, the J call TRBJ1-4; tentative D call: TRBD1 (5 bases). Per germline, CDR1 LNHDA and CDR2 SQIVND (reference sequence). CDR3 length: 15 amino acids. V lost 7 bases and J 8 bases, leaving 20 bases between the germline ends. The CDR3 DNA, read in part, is TGTGCCAGTACCACGGTAGGGGCAGCGGGGGAAAAA. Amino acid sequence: CASTTVGAAGEK. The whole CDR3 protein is CASTTVGAAGEKLFF.

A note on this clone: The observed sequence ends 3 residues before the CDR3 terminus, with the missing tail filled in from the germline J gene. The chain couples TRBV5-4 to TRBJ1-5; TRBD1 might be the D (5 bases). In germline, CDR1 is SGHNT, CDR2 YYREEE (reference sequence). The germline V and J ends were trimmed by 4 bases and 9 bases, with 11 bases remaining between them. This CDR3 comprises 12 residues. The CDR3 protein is CASSLAGSPQHF. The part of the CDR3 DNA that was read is TGTGCCAGCAGCCTGGCAGGGTCGCCC.

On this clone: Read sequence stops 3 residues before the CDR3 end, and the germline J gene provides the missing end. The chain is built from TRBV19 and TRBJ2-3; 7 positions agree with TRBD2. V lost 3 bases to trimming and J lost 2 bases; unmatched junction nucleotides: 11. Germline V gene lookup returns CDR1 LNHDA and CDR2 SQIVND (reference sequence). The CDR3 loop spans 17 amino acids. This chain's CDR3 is CASSMSLWRESTDTQYF. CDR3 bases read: TGTGCCAGTAGTATGTCCCTATGGCGGGAGTCCACAGATACG.

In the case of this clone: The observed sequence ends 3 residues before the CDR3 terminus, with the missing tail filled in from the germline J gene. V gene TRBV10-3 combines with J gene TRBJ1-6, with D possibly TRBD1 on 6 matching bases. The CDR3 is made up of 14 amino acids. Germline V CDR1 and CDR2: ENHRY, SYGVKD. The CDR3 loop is CAISGGRDGQPLHF. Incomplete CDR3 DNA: TGTGCCATCAGTGGAGGTCGGGACGGACAGCCC.

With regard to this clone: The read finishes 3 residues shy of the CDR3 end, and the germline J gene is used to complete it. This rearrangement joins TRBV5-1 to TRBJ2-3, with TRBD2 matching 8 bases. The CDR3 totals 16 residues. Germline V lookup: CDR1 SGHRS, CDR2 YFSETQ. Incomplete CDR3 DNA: TGCGCCAGCAGCGGCCTCTCAGCGGGAGTAGGAGAGACG. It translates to CASSGLSAGVGET. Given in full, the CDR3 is CASSGLSAGVGETQYF.

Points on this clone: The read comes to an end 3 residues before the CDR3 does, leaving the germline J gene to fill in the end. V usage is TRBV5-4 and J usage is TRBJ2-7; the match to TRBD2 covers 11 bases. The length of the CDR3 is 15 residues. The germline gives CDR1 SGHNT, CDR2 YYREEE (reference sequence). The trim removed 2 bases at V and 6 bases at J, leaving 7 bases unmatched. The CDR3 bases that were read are TGTGCCAGCAGCTTTATTTGGACTAGCGGGTCCGAG. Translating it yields CASSFIWTSGSE. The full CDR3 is CASSFIWTSGSEQYF.

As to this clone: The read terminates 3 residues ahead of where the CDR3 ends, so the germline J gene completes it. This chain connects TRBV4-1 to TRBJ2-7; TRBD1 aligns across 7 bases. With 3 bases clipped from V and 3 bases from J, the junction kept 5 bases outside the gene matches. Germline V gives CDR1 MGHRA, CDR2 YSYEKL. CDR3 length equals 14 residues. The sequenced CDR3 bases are TGCGCCAGCAGCCATCCAGGACAGGACTACGAG. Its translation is CASSHPGQDYE. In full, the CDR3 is CASSHPGQDYEQYF.

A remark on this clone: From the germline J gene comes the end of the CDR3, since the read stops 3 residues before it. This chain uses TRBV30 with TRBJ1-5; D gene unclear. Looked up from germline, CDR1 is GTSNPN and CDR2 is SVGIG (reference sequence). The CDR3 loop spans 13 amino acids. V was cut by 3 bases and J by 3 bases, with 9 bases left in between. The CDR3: CAWSGDPNQPQHF. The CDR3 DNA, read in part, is TGTGCCTGGAGCGGGGATCCCAATCAGCCC.

CDR3 residues: CASSPGILGPQYF. The DNA read from the CDR3 is TGTGCCAGCAGCCCCGGGATACTGGGGCCG. The chain has TRBV6-2 or TRBV6-3 and TRBJ2-3, with D possibly being TRBD1 or TRBD2 (5 bases each). The sequenced fragment ends 3 residues before the CDR3 boundary, so the rest is inferred from the germline J gene. Germline CDR1 MNHEY, CDR2 SVGEGT. CDR3 length equals 13 residues.